Presented here are 14 T cell receptor beta chains from one specimen sequenced in a study of cytomegalovirus exposure and HLA in healthy donors. Primers: 60 Vbeta forward and 13 Jbeta reverse. Some clones are missing from TCRdb's copy, which holds only in-frame ones; the method was immunoSEQ multiplex PCR. The sample yields more than 95,000 clones, of which the top ten take up approximately 0.93%. The sequenced sample was PBMCs. These receptors came from a man aged 18 to 35 in good health and CMV-seronegative.

V and J are TRBV11-3 and TRBJ1-2, with 8 bases that match TRBD1. V lost 5 bases, J lost 8 bases, and 4 bases stayed unmatched. This CDR3 comprises 12 residues. Germline CDR1 SGHNT, CDR2 YENEEA. In nucleotides, the CDR3 is TGTGCCAGCAGCGACAGGGGAGAAGGCTACACCTTC. The encoded protein is CASSDRGEGYTF.

The chain recombines TRBV6-1 with TRBJ2-1, with 10 bases aligning to TRBD2. The V gene's germline CDR1 is MNHNS and CDR2 SASEGT. The CDR3 loop spans 15 amino acids. The trim removed 6 bases at V and 4 bases at J, leaving 6 bases unmatched. The CDR3 reads CASSVIAGGYNEQFF. CDR3 in DNA: TGTGCCAGCAGCGTAATAGCGGGAGGATACAATGAGCAGTTCTTC.

The V and J genes are TRBV11-2 and TRBJ2-7; D is undetermined. CDR1 is SGHAT, CDR2 FQNNGV, per germline. The CDR3 extends over 13 amino acids. The V and J ends lost 1 base and 1 base respectively, with 5 bases between them. CDR3 in amino acids: CASSLARSYEQYF. CDR3 sequence (DNA): TGTGCCAGCAGCTTAGCTAGGTCCTACGAGCAGTACTTC.

The CDR3 sequence is CASSFSGVGRRGNEQFF. CDR3 sequence (DNA): TGTGCCAGCAGTTTCTCTGGGGTTGGACGGAGGGGCAATGAGCAGTTCTTC. V is TRBV27 and J is TRBJ2-1; weak D call: TRBD2 (6 bases). Germline lookup yields CDR1 MNHEY and CDR2 SMNVEV (reference sequence). The CDR3 sequence is 17 residues long. V lost 3 bases, J lost 6 bases, and 21 bases lay in between.

The chain couples TRBV27 to TRBJ1-1; 9 nucleotides line up with TRBD1. Germline V gives CDR1 MNHEY, CDR2 SMNVEV (reference sequence). The CDR3 length is 14 residues. After removal of 3 bases from V and 5 bases from J, the junction contained 4 bases not matched to a gene. CDR3 residues: CASSFGQGITEAFF. CDR3 DNA sequence: TGTGCCAGCAGTTTCGGACAGGGGATTACTGAAGCTTTCTTT.

This chain joins TRBV5-6 and TRBJ1-5, with 10 bases that match TRBD1. V shed 0 bases and J 6 bases; nucleotides not matched to a gene: 3. In germline, CDR1 is SGHDT, CDR2 YYEEEE. CDR3 length: 15 residues. The CDR3 DNA sequence: TGTGCCAGCAGCTTGGGACAGGGGGCCGCTCAGCCCCAGCATTTT. Amino acid sequence: CASSLGQGAAQPQHF.

This chain connects TRBV29-1 to TRBJ2-6; D is uncertain. The CDR3 runs 13 residues. Trimming removed 5 bases from V and 0 bases from J, with 5 bases in between. Germline V gene sequence: CDR1 SQVTM, CDR2 ANQGSEA. The CDR3 spells CSVYPSGANVLTF. The CDR3 DNA is TGCAGCGTTTATCCCTCTGGGGCCAACGTCCTGACTTTC. Based on the CDR3 plus reference TRBV29-1 and TRBJ2-6, the full variable domain is SAVISQKPSRDICQRGTSLTIQCQVDSQVTMMFWYRQQPGQSLTLIATANQGSEATYESGFVIDKFPISRPNLTFSTLTVSNMSPEDSSIYLCSVYPSGANVLTFGAGSRLTVL.

The V and J genes are TRBV6-1 and TRBJ1-1; the D gene is possibly TRBD1 (5 bases). Trimming took off 5 bases at V and 2 bases at J, with 9 bases between the two ends. Germline V gives CDR1 MNHNS, CDR2 SASEGT. The length of the CDR3 is 13 residues. CDR3 sequence reads: CASSSTGNTEAFF. The CDR3 nucleotides are TGTGCCAGCAGTTCCACAGGTAACACTGAAGCTTTCTTT.

The chain employs TRBV28 and TRBJ2-5; D is perhaps TRBD1 (6 bases). Germline V gene lookup returns CDR1 MDHEN and CDR2 SYDVKM. CDR3 size: 15 residues. Trimming removed 7 bases at V and 2 bases at J, with 17 bases between. CDR3 protein: CASTDSRGFQETQYF. CDR3 in DNA: TGTGCCAGCACCGATAGCAGGGGATTTCAAGAGACCCAGTACTTC.

The rearrangement links TRBV9 to TRBJ2-7, with 9 bases aligning to TRBD1. The J segment lost 3 bases and the V segment lost 4 bases, leaving 5 bases of the junction unmatched. The CDR3 extends over 14 amino acids. Germline CDR1 is SGDLS and CDR2 is YYNGEE. The CDR3 bases are TGTGCCAGCAGCTATGACAGGGGGAGCTACGAGCAGTACTTC. This translates into CASSYDRGSYEQYF.

The J gene is TRBJ2-7, the V gene TRBV7-9, with 8 bases fitting TRBD1. The CDR3 is made up of 18 amino acids. V shed 5 bases, J shed 3 bases, and the junction held 18 bases outside the gene matches. Germline V lookup: CDR1 SEHNR, CDR2 FQNEAQ (reference sequence). The CDR3 region has the DNA TGTGCCAGCAGCCCAAAATTCCAGGGGGCTAAAATACGCTACGAGCAGTACTTC. Encoded protein: CASSPKFQGAKIRYEQYF.

The chain employs TRBV14 and TRBJ2-1; D is perhaps TRBD2 (6 bases). The CDR3 has 16 residues. Germline V lookup: CDR1 SGHDN, CDR2 FVKESK. Trimming took off 1 base at V and 0 bases at J, with 10 bases between the two ends. The CDR3 DNA reads TGTGCCAGCAGCCAAGCGGCGGGACTCTCCTACAATGAGCAGTTCTTC. Protein: CASSQAAGLSYNEQFF.

The chain couples TRBV27 to TRBJ2-3; 7 bases map to TRBD2. The CDR3 consists of 15 residues. The V segment lost 4 bases and the J segment 2 bases; nucleotides outside the gene matches: 6. Germline V gene lookup returns CDR1 MNHEY and CDR2 SMNVEV (reference sequence). The CDR3 is CASSYLGRSTDTQYF. In nucleotides, the CDR3 is TGTGCCAGCAGTTATCTCGGGAGGTCCACAGATACGCAGTATTTT.

The V and J genes are TRBV5-1 and TRBJ2-5, with 15 bases fitting TRBD2. The germline V gene encodes CDR1 SGHRS and CDR2 YFSETQ. The CDR3 has 16 amino acids. V lost 3 bases and J lost 5; bases outside the gene matches: 5. For the CDR3, the DNA is TGCGCCAGCAGCTCGGGACTAGCGGGAGGACGGGAGACCCAGTACTTC. Amino acids: CASSSGLAGGRETQYF.